This entry lists 3 T cell receptor beta chains sequenced from one sample in a study of blood T cell repertoires in COVID-19. Measured with immunoSEQ multiplex PCR; TCRdb has only the in-frame clones, and not every one. The table shows approximately 200,000 clones, with approximately 85% occurring only once. What was sequenced was peripheral blood. These receptors all come from a human donor with active or convalescent COVID-19. The donor label of this sample is uncertain.

V usage is TRBV4-2 and J usage is TRBJ2-3; 15 nucleotides match TRBD2. The germline V gene has CDR1 LGHNA and CDR2 YNFKEQ. J was trimmed by 4 bases and V by 6 bases; bases with no gene match: 2. The CDR3 spans 15 residues. CDR3 amino acids: CASSWTSGGADTQYF. The DNA of the CDR3 is TGTGCCAGCAGTTGGACTAGCGGGGGGGCAGATACGCAGTATTTT.

The chain combines TRBV24-1 with TRBJ2-3, with D uncertain. The CDR3 extends over 11 amino acids. Germline-derived CDR1 and CDR2 are KGHDR and SFDVKD. Trimming removed 9 bases from V and 7 bases from J, with 10 bases in between. CDR3 residues: CATSTGHTQYF. In nucleotides, the CDR3 is TGTGCCACCTCGACTGGCCATACGCAGTATTTT.

This rearrangement joins TRBV18 to TRBJ1-5; 8 bases align to TRBD1. Germline loops: CDR1 KGHSH, CDR2 LQKENI. This CDR3 is built from 17 residues. J lost 1 base, V lost 3 bases, and 8 bases had no gene match. This chain's CDR3 is CASSPRTGILSNQPQHF. The CDR3, as DNA: TGTGCCAGCTCACCTAGGACAGGGATTTTGAGCAATCAGCCCCAGCATTTT.